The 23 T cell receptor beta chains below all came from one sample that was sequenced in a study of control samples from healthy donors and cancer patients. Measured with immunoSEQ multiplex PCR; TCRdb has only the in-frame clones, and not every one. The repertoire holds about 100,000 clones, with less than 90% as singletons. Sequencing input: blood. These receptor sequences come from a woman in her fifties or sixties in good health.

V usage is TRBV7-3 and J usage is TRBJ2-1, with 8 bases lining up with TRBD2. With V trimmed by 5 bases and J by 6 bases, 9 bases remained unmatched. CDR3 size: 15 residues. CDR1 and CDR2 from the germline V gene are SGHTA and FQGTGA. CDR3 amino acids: CASSQVVAGSNEQFF. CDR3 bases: TGTGCCAGCAGCCAGGTGGTAGCGGGGTCCAATGAGCAGTTCTTC.

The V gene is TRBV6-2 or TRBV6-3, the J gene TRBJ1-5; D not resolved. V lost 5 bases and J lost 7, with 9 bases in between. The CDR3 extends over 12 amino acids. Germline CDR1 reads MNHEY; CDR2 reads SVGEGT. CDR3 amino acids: CASSPFSQPQHF. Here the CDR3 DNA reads TGTGCCAGCAGTCCCTTTTCCCAGCCCCAGCATTTT.

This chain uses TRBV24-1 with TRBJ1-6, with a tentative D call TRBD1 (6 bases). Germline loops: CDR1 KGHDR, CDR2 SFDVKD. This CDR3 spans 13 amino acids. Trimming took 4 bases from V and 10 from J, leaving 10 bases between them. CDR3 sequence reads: CATSEDSRSPLHF. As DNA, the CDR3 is TGTGCCACCAGTGAGGACAGTCGATCACCCCTCCACTTT.

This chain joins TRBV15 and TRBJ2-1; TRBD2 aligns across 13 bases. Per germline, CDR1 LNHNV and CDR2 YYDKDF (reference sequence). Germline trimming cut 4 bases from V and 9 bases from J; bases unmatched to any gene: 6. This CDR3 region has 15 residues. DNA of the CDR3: TGTGCCACCAGCACCAGACTAGCGGGAGGCGGTGAGCAGTTCTTC. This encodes CATSTRLAGGGEQFF.

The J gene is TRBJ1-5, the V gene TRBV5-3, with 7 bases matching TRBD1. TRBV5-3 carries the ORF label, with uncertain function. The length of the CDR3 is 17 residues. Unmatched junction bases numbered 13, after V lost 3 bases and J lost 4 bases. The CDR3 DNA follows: TGTGCCAGAAGCTCCCGCTCGGACGAACAGGGGAATCAGCCCCAGCATTTT. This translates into CARSSRSDEQGNQPQHF.

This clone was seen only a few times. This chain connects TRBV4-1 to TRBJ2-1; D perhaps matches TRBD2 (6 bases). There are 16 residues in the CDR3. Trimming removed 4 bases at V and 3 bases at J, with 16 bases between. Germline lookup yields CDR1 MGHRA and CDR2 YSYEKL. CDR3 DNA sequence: TGCGCCAGCAGCCGGATTACTAGCAGAGACTACAATGAGCAGTTCTTC. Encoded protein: CASSRITSRDYNEQFF.

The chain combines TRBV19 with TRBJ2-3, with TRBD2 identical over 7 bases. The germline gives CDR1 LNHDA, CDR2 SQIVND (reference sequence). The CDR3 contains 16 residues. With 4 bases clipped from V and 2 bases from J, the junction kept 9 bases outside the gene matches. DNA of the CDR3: TGTGCCAGTAGTACTGAGACTAGCAGGAACACAGATACGCAGTATTTT. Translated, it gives CASSTETSRNTDTQYF.

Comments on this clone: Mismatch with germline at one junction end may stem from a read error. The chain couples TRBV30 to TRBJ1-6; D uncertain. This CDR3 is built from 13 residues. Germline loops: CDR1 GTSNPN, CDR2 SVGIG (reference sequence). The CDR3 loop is CAWRKPGNSPLHF. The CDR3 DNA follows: TGTGCCTGGAGGAAACCAGGTAATTCGCCCCTCCACTTT.

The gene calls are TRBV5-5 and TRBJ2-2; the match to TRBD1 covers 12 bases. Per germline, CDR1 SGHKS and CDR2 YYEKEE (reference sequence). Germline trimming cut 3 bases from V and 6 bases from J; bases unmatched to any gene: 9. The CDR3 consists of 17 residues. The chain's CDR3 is CASSWRGGTGGPGELFF. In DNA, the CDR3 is TGTGCCAGCAGCTGGAGAGGGGGGACAGGGGGCCCCGGGGAGCTGTTTTTT.

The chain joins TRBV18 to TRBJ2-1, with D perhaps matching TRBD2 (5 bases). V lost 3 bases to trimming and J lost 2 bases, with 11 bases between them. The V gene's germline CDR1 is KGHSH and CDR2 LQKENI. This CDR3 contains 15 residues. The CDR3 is CASSPLGGPYNEQFF. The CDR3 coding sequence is TGTGCCAGCTCACCCCTTGGCGGGCCCTACAATGAGCAGTTCTTC. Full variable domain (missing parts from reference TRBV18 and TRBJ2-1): NAGVMQNPRHLVRRRGQEARLRCSPMKGHSHVYWYRQLPEEGLKFMVYLQKENIIDESGMPKERFSAEFPKEGPSILRIQQVVRGDSAAYFCASSPLGGPYNEQFFGPGTRLTVL.

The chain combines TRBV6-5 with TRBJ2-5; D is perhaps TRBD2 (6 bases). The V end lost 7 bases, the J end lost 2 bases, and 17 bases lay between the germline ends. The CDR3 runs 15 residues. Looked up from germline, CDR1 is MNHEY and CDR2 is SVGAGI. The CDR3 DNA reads TGTGCCAGCAATCCCGCGGCAGGGAGGCAAGAGACCCAGTACTTC. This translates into CASNPAAGRQETQYF.

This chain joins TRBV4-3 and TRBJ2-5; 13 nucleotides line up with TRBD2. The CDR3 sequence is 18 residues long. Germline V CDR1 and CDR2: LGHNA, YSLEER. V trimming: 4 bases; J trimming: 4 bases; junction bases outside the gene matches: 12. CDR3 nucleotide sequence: TGCGCCAGCAGCCGAGGACTAGCGGGAGCCGTAATTCGAGAGACCCAGTACTTC. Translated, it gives CASSRGLAGAVIRETQYF.

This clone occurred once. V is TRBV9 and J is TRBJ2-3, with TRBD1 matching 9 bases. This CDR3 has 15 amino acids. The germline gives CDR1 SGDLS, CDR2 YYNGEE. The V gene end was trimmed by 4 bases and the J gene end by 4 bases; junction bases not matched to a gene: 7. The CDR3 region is CASSPPGTGPDTQYF. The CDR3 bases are TGTGCCAGCAGCCCACCCGGGACAGGGCCAGATACGCAGTATTTT.

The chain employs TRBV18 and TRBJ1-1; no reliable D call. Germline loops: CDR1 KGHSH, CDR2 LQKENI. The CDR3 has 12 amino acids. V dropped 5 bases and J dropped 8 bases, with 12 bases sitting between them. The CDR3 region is CASSAMSIEAFF. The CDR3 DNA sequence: TGTGCCAGCTCAGCCATGTCAATCGAAGCTTTCTTT.

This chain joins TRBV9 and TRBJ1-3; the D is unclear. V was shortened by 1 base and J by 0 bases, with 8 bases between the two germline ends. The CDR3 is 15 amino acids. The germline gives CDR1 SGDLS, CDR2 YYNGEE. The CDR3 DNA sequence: TGTGCCAGCAGCGTACAGGAGAGCTCTGGAAACACCATATATTTT. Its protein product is CASSVQESSGNTIYF.

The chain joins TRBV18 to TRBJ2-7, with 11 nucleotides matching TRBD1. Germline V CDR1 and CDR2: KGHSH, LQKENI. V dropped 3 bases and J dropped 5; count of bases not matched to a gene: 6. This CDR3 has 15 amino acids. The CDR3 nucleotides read TGTGCCAGCTCACCCTTGGGGACAGGGGGAGACGAGCAGTACTTC. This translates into CASSPLGTGGDEQYF.

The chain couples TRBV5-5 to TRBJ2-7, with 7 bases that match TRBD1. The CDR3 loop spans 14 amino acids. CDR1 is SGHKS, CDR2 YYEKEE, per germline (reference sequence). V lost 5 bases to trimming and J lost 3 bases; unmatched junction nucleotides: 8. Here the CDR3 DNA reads TGTGCCAGCAGTACCCCAAGGACAGGCTACGAGCAGTACGTC. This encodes CASSTPRTGYEQYV.

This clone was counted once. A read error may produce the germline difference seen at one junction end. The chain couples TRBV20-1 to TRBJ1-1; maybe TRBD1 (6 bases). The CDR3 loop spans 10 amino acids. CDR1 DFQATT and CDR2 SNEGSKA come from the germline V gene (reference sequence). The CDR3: CSARGAALLF. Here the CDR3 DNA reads TGCAGTGCTAGGGGGGCGGCGCTTCTCTTT.

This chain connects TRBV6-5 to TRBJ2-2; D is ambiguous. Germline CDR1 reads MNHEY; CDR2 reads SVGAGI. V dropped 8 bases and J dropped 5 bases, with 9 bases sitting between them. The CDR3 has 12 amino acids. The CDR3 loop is CASSQLTGELFF. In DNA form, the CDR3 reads TGTGCCAGCTCTCAGCTTACCGGGGAGCTGTTTTTT.

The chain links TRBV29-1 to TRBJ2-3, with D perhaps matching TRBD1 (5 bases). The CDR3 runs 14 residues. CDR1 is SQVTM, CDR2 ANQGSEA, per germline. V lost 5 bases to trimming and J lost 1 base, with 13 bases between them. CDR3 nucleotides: TGCAGCGTTACCCAGGGTTCCGGCACAGATACGCAGTATTTT. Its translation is CSVTQGSGTDTQYF.

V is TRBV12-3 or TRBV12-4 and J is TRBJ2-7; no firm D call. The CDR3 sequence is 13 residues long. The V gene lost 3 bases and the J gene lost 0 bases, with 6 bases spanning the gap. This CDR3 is CASSFGISYEQYF. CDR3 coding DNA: TGTGCCAGCAGTTTCGGCATCTCCTACGAGCAGTACTTC.

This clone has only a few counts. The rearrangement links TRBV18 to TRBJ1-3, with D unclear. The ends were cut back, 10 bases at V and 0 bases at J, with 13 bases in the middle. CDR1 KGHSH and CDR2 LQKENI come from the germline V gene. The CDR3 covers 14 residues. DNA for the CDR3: TGTGCCAACGCGGACTCTCGCTCTGGAAACACCATATATTTT. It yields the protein CANADSRSGNTIYF.

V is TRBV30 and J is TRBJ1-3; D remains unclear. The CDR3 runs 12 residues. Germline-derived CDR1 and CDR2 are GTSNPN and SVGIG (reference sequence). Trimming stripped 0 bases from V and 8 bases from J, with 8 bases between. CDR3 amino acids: CAWSVTGDTIYF. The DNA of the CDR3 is TGTGCCTGGAGTGTAACCGGCGACACCATATATTTT. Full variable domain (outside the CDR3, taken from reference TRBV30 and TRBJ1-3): SQTIHQWPATLVQPVGSPLSLECTVEGTSNPNLYWYRQAAGRGLQLLFYSVGIGQISSEVPQNLSASRPQDRQFILSSKKLLLSDSGFYLCAWSVTGDTIYFGEGSWLTVV.